Included here is one TCR beta chain sequence, with context. Antigen: not known. Germline V gives CDR1 MDHEN, CDR2 SYDVKM. This CDR3 comprises 15 residues. Trimming took 3 bases from V and 6 from J, leaving 17 bases between them. This was a deep-level run. Produced via immunoSEQ multiplex PCR; TCRdb's table is partial and in-frame only. The profile shows more than 2 million clones, less than 95% of them singletons. These data come from a study of shared clonotypes between healthy human individuals. Naive CD8 populations comprised CD45RO-negative cells positively selected for CCR7, excluding terminally differentiated effector memory CD45RA+ cells. Study outcomes and limitations: Despite large depth, rarefaction showed incomplete sorted-subset sequencing. Clonotypes that were shared across a handful of donors made up around 5% of naive CD4 clonotypes.

The origin of this receptor is a man younger than 30 in good health. Sample: naive CD8+ T cells sorted from blood. This chain connects TRBV28 to TRBJ1-2; D gene uncertain. DNA of the CDR3: TGTGCCAGCAGTTTCCGGATCCCTGGAGGCCATGGCTACACCTTC. Its protein is CASSFRIPGGHGYTF.